This passage covers 2 T cell receptor beta chains from one sample sequenced in a study of cytomegalovirus exposure and HLA in healthy donors. Use of 60 Vbeta and 13 Jbeta primers characterized the PCR. Assay used: immunoSEQ multiplex PCR; TCRdb lists only in-frame clones, some missing. The sample has 89,000 or so clones; more than 70% are singletons. Sequencing used PBMCs. Receptors were obtained from a man in his 60s in good health and CMV-seronegative.

The CDR3 sequence: CASSSWTGDLGETQYF. DNA of the CDR3: TGTGCCAGCAGTTCATGGACAGGGGACTTGGGGGAGACCCAGTACTTC. This chain links TRBV27 with TRBJ2-5; 9 nucleotides match TRBD1. With V trimmed by 4 bases and J by 5 bases, 11 bases remained unmatched. This CDR3 has 16 residues. Germline CDR1 reads MNHEY; CDR2 reads SMNVEV (reference sequence).

The gene calls are TRBV10-1 and TRBJ2-1; 7 bases map to TRBD2. The CDR3 contains 16 residues. Germline assignment: CDR1 WNHNN and CDR2 SYGVQD (reference sequence). With 1 base clipped from V and 2 bases from J, the junction kept 5 bases outside the gene matches. CDR3 coding DNA: TGCGCCAGCAGTGAGTGGCTAGCGGAACCCTACAATGAGCAGTTCTTC. It yields the protein CASSEWLAEPYNEQFF.